The rows below give T cell receptor beta chains drawn from one sample of a study of blood T cell repertoires in COVID-19. The repertoire was sequenced with immunoSEQ multiplex PCR; TCRdb's copy has only in-frame clones and lacks some. The sample has more than 150,000 clones, 81% seen once. The sequencing input was peripheral blood. The origin of the receptors is a woman of 80 years or more with COVID-19, enrolled during active disease. CDR3s include the opening cysteine and the closing phenylalanine or tryptophan.

V: TRBV11-3
CDR3: CASSFPPGLETQYF

V: TRBV9
CDR3: CASSALNSPLHF

V: TRBV6-1
CDR3: CASSKGTGGNTGELFF

V: TRBV5-1
CDR3: CASSLETGGIGSPLHF

V: TRBV19
CDR3: CASSLGQGDGYTF

V: TRBV5-6
CDR3: CASSLGIRGDEQFF

V: TRBV4-2
CDR3: CASSQVRGREAYGYTF

V: TRBV2
CDR3: CASSEALSSGEAFF

V: TRBV11-3
CDR3: CASSFREGWDNEQFF

V: TRBV19
CDR3: CASSGGGLETQYF

V: TRBV28
CDR3: CATSVRGVGNTIYF

V: TRBV12-3/TRBV12-4
CDR3: CASSLASVYEQYF

V: TRBV9
CDR3: CASSSGAYGYTF

V: TRBV11-1
CDR3: CASSLFRGLDNSPLHF

V: TRBV5-1
CDR3: CASSLPGTGNTEAFF

V: TRBV5-1
CDR3: CASSQAPSGGGYEQYF

V: TRBV9
CDR3: CASSVGPNPTGELFF

V: TRBV4-3
CDR3: CASSQDGGAYGYTF

V: TRBV7-8
CDR3: CASSQDRYNEQFF

V: TRBV5-1
CDR3: CASSLVQTYEQYF

V: TRBV28
CDR3: CASRKTARVLSNQPQHF

V: TRBV19
CDR3: CASSIGIGDTDTQYF

V: TRBV3-1/TRBV3-2
CDR3: CASSQGRTSGRANPYEQYF

V: TRBV6-5
CDR3: CASSYSSSGAIYEQYF

V: TRBV3-1/TRBV3-2
CDR3: CASRGPQNIQYF

V: TRBV5-4
CDR3: CASRAGTSGSSETQYF

V: TRBV15
CDR3: CATSREGTPSYEQYF

V: TRBV6-5
CDR3: CASSYSKGHGYTF

V: TRBV19
CDR3: CASTRGGSGNTIYF

V: TRBV5-4
CDR3: CASSRPSRGYRSYEQYF

V: TRBV7-9
CDR3: CASSPVGGLDTEAFF

V: TRBV7-9
CDR3: CASSVRQGDWEKLFF

V: TRBV28
CDR3: CASSLLTDYGYTF

V: TRBV7-9
CDR3: CASSPFRGRNTGELFF

V: TRBV5-1
CDR3: CASSLQGADSPLHF